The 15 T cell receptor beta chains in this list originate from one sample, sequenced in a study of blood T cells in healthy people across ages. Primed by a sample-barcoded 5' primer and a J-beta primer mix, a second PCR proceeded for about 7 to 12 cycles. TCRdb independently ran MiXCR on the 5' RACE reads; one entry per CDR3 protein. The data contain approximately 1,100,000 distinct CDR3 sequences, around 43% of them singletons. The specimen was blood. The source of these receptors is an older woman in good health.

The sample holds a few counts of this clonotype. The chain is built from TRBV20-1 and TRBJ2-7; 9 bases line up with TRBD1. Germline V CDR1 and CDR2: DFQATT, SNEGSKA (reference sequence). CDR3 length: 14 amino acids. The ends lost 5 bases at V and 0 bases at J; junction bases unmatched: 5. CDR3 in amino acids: CSADRDRASYEQYF. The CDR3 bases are TGCAGTGCTGACCGGGACAGGGCCTCCTACGAGCAGTACTTC.

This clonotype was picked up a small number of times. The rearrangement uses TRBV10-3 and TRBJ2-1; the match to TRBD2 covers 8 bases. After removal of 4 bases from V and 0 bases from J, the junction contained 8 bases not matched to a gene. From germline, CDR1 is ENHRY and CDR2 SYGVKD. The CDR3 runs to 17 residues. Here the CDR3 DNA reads TGTGCCATCAGTGGCCTAGCGGGTGGGCTCTCCTACAATGAGCAGTTCTTC. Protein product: CAISGLAGGLSYNEQFF.

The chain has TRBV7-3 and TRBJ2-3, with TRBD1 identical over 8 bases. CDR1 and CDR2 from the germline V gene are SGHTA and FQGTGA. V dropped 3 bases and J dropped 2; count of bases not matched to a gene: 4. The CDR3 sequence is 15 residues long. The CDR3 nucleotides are TGTGCCAGCAGCTTCCGGGACAGGACCACAGATACGCAGTATTTT. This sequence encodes CASSFRDRTTDTQYF.

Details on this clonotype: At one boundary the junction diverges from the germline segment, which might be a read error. The CDR3 DNA follows: TGTGTCAGCAGGTACCAACTAGCGGCGTACAATGAGCAGTTCTTC. It translates to CVSRYQLAAYNEQFF. V is TRBV6-5 and J is TRBJ2-1; 8 nucleotides align to TRBD2. Germline CDR1 MNHEY, CDR2 SVGAGI. The CDR3 has 15 residues.

The CDR3 loop reads CASSWTSGGSNEQFF. The CDR3 nucleotides are TGCGCCAGCAGTTGGACTAGCGGGGGATCCAATGAGCAGTTCTTC. The V gene is TRBV5-1, the J gene TRBJ2-1, with TRBD2 identical over 13 bases. Germline-derived CDR1 and CDR2 are SGHRS and YFSETQ. This CDR3 is built from 15 residues. Losses at the gene ends were 5 bases for V and 6 bases for J; bases not matched to a gene: 5.

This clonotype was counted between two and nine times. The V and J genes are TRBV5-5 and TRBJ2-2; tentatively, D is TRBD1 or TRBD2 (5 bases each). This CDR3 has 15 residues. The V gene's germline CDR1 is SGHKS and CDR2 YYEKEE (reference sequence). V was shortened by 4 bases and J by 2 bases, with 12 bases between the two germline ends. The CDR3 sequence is CASSRQPSNTGELFF. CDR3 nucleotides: TGTGCCAGCAGCCGACAGCCTAGCAACACCGGGGAGCTGTTTTTT. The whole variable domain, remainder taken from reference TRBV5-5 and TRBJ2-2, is DAGVTQSPTHLIKTRGQQVTLRCSPISGHKSVSWYQQVLGQGPQFIFQYYEKEERGRGNFPDRFSARQFPNYSSELNVNALLLGDSALYLCASSRQPSNTGELFFGEGSRLTVL.

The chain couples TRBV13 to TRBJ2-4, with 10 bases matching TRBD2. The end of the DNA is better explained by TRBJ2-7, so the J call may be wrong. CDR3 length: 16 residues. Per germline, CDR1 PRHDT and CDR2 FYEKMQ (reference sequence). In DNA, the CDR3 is TGTGCCAGCAGCTTAGGTGGTAGCGGGAGGCCGGACGAGCAGTACTTC. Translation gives CASSLGGSGRPDEQYF.

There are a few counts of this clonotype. DNA of the CDR3: TGTGCCATCAGTGAGTCGATAGGGTCGAGGACCCAGTACTTC. It codes for CAISESIGSRTQYF. The rearrangement links TRBV10-3 to TRBJ2-5, with unresolved D. CDR3 length equals 14 residues. Trimming took 0 bases from V and 7 from J, leaving 12 bases between them. Germline V CDR1 and CDR2: ENHRY, SYGVKD.

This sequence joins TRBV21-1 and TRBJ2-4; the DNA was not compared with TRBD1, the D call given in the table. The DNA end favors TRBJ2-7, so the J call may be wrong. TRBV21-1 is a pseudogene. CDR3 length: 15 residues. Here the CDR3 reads CASSSRGTGYYEQYF. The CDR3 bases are TGTGCCAGCAGCTCACGGGGGACAGGGTACTACGAGCAGTACTTC.

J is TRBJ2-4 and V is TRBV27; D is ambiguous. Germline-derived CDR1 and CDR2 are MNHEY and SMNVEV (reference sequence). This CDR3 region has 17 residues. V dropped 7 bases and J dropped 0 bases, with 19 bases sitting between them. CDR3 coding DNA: TGTGCCAGCACCCCTGTTGCGTCGGGCCTAGCCAAAAACATTCAGTACTTC. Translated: CASTPVASGLAKNIQYF.

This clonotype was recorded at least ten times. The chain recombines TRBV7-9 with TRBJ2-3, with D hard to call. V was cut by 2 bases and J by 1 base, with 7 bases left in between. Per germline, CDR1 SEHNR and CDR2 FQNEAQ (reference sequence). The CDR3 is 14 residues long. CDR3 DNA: TGTGCCAGCAGCTTAATTCAAGGCACAGATACGCAGTATTTT. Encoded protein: CASSLIQGTDTQYF.

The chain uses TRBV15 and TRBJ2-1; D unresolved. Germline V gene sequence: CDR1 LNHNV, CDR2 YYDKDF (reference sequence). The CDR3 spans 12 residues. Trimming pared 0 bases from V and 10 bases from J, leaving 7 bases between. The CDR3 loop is CATSRDMTEQFF. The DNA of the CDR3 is TGTGCCACCAGCAGAGATATGACGGAGCAGTTCTTC.

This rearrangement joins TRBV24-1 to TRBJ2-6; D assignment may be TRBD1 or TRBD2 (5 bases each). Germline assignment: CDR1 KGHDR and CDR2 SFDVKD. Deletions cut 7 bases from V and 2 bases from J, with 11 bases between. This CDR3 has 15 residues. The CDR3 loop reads CATSRGVAGANVLTF. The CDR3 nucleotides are TGTGCCACCAGCCGAGGGGTCGCTGGGGCCAACGTCCTGACTTTC.

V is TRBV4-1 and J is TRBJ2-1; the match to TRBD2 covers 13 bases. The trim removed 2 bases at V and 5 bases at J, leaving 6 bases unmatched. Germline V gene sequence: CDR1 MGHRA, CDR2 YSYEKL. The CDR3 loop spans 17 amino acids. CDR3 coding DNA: TGCGCCAGCAGCCAACCCATAACTAGCGGGAGGGACAATGAGCAGTTCTTC. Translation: CASSQPITSGRDNEQFF.

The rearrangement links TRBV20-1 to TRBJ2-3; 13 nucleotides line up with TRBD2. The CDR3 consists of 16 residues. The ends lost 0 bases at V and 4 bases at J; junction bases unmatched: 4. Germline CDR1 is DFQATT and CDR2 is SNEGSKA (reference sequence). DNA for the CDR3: TGCAGTGCTAGAGACCCACTAGCGGGAGGGCCAGATACGCAGTATTTT. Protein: CSARDPLAGGPDTQYF.